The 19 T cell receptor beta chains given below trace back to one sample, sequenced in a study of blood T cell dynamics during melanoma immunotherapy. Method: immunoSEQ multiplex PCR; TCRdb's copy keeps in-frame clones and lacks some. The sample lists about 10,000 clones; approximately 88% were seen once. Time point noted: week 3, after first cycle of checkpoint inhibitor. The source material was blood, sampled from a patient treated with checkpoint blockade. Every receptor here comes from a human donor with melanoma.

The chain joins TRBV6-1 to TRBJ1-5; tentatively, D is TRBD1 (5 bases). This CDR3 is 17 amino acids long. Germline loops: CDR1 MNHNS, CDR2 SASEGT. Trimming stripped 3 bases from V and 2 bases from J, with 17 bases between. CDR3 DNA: TGTGCCAGCAGTGATCCCACGGGGCTCGGAGGCAATCAGCCCCAGCATTTT. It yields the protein CASSDPTGLGGNQPQHF.

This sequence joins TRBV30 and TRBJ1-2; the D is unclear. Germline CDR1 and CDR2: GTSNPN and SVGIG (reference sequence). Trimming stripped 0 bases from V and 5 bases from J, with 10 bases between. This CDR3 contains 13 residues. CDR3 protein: CAWSVQGPYGYTF. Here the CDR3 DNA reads TGTGCCTGGAGTGTACAAGGACCTTATGGCTACACCTTC. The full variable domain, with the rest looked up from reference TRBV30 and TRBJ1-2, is SQTIHQWPATLVQPVGSPLSLECTVEGTSNPNLYWYRQAAGRGLQLLFYSVGIGQISSEVPQNLSASRPQDRQFILSSKKLLLSDSGFYLCAWSVQGPYGYTFGSGTRLTVV.

CDR3 bases: TGTGCCAGCAGTGAAGCGAGACAGGGGGGAGCTTTCTTT. Translation gives CASSEARQGGAFF. The chain combines TRBV2 with TRBJ1-1; TRBD1 aligns across 9 bases. Per the germline V gene, CDR1 is SNHLY and CDR2 is FYNNEI. V lost 0 bases and J lost 10; bases outside the gene matches: 3. The CDR3 spans 13 residues.

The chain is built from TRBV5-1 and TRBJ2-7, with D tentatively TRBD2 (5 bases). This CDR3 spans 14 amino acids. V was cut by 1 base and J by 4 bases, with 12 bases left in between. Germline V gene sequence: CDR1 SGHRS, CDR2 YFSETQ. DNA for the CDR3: TGCGCCAGCAGCTTGACGGGGTGGCCTTACGAGCAGTACTTC. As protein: CASSLTGWPYEQYF.

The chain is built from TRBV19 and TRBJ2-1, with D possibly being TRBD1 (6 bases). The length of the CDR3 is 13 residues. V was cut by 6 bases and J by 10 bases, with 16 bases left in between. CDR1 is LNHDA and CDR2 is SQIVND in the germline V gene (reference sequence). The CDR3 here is CASSHRSGTEQFF. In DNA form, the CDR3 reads TGTGCCAGTAGCCACCGGTCGGGGACAGAGCAGTTCTTC.

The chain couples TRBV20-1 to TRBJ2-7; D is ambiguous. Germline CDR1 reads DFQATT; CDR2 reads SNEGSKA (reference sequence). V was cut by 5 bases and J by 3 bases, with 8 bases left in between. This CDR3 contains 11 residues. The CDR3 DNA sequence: TGCAGTGCTTTAAGGCTCTACGAGCAGTACTTC. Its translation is CSALRLYEQYF.

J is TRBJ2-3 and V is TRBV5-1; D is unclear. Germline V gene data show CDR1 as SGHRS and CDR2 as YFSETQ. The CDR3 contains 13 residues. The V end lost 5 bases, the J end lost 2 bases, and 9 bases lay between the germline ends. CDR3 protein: CASRSDVTDTQYF. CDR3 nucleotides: TGCGCCAGCAGATCGGATGTCACAGATACGCAGTATTTT. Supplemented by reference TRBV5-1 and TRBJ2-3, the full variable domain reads KAGVTQTPRYLIKTRGQQVTLSCSPISGHRSVSWYQQTPGQGLQFLFEYFSETQRNKGNFPGRFSGRQFSNSRSEMNVSTLELGDSALYLCASRSDVTDTQYFGPGTRLTVL.

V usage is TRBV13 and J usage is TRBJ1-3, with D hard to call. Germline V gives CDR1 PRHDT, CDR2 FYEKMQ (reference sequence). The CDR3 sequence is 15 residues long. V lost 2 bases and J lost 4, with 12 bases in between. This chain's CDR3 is CASSLNRRSGNTIYF. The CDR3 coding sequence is TGTGCCAGCAGCTTAAACCGTCGAAGCGGAAACACCATATATTTT.

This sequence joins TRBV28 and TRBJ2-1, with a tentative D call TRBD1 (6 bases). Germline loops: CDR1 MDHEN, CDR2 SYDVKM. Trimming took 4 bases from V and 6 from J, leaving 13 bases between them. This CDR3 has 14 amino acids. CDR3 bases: TGTGCCAGCAGTTCTCACAGGGTGAGCAATGAGCAGTTCTTC. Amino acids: CASSSHRVSNEQFF. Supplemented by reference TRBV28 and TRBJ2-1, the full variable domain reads DVKVTQSSRYLVKRTGEKVFLECVQDMDHENMFWYRQDPGLGLRLIYFSYDVKMKEKGDIPEGYSVSREKKERFSLILESASTNQTSMYLCASSSHRVSNEQFFGPGTRLTVL.

CDR3 nucleotides: TGTGCCAGCAGTTACACGGGTGGAGATTCACCCCTCCACTTT. Residues: CASSYTGGDSPLHF. J is TRBJ1-6 and V is TRBV6-6; D is undetermined. The CDR3 is 14 amino acids. The V end lost 2 bases, the J end lost 8 bases, and 10 bases lay between the germline ends. Germline lookup yields CDR1 MNHNY and CDR2 SVGAGI (reference sequence).

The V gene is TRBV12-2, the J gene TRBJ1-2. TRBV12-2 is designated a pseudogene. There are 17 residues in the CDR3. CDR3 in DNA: TGTGCAAGTCGCTTGCTTACCGGTGGGTGGCGGGTCCTGAGCTACACCTTC. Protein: CASRLLTGGWRVLSYTF.

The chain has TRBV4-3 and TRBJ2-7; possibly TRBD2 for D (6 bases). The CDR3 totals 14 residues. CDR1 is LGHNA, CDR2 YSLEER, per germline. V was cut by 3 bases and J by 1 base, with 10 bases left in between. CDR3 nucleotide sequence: TGCGCCAGCAGCCAGCTACGGGAGTCCTACGAGCAGTACTTC. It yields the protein CASSQLRESYEQYF.

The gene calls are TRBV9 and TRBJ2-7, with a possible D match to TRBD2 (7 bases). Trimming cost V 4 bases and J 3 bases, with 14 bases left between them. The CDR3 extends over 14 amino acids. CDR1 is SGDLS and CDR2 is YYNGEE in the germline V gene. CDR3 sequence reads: CASSPRGADYEQYF. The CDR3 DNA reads TGTGCCAGCAGCCCTCGGGGGGCTGACTACGAGCAGTACTTC.

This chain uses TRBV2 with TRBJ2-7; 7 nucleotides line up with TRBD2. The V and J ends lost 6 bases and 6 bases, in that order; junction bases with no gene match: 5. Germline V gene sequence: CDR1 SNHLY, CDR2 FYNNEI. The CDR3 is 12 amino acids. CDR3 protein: CASSGTILEQYF. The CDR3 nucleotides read TGTGCCAGCAGCGGGACTATACTCGAGCAGTACTTC. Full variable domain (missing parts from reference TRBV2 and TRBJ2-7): EPEVTQTPSHQVTQMGQEVILRCVPISNHLYFYWYRQILGQKVEFLVSFYNNEISEKSEIFDDQFSVERPDGSNFTLKIRSTKLEDSAMYFCASSGTILEQYFGPGTRLTVT.

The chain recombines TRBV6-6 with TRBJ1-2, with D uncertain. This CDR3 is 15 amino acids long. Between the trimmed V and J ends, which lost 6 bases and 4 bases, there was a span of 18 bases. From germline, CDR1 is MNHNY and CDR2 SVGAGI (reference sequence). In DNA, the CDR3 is TGTGCCAGCAGCTTAGCGACCACAGCCCTCTATGGCTACACCTTC. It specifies CASSLATTALYGYTF.

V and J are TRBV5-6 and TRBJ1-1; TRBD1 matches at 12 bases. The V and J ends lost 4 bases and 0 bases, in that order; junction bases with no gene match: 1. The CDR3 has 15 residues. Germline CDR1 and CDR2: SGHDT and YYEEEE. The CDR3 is CASSGTGGMNTEAFF. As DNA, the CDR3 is TGTGCCAGCAGCGGGACAGGGGGCATGAACACTGAAGCTTTCTTT. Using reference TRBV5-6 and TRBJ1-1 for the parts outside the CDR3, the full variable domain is DAGVTQSPTHLIKTRGQQVTLRCSPKSGHDTVSWYQQALGQGPQFIFQYYEEEERQRGNFPDRFSGHQFPNYSSELNVNALLLGDSALYLCASSGTGGMNTEAFFGQGTRLTVV.

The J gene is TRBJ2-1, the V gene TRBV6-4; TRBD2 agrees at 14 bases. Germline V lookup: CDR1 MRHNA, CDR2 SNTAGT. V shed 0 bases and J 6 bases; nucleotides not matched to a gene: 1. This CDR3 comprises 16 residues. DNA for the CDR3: TGTGCCAGCAGTGACTCGACTAGCGGGGGGGCCAATGAGCAGTTCTTC. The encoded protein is CASSDSTSGGANEQFF.

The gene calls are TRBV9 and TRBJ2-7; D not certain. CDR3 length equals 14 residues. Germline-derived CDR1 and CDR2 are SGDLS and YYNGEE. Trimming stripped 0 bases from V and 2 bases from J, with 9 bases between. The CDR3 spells CASSVGVGAYEQYF. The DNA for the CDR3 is TGTGCCAGCAGCGTAGGGGTAGGTGCCTACGAGCAGTACTTC.

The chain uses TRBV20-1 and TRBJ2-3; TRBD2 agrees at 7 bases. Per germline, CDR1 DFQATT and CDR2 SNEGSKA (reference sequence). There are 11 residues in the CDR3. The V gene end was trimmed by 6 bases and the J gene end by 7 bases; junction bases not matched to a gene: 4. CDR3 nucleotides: TGCAGTGCCAAGGGACTACATACGCAGTATTTT. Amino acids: CSAKGLHTQYF.